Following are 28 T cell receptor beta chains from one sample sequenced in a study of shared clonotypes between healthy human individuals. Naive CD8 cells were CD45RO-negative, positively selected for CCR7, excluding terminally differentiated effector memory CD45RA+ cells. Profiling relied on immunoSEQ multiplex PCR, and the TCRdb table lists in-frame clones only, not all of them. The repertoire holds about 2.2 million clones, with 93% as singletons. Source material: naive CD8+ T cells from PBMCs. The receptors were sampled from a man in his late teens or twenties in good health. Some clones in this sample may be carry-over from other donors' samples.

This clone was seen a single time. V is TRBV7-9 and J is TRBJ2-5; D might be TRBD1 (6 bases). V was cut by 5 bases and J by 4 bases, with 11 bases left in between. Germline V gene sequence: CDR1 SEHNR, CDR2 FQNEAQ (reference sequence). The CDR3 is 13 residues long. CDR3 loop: CASSIQGGETQYF. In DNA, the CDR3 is TGTGCCAGCAGCATACAGGGTGGAGAGACCCAGTACTTC.

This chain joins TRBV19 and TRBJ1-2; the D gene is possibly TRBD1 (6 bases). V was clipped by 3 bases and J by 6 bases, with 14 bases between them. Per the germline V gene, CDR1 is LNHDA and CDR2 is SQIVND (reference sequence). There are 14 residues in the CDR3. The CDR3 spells CASSIPAGEHGYTF. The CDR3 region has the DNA TGTGCCAGTAGTATTCCAGCAGGGGAACATGGCTACACCTTC.

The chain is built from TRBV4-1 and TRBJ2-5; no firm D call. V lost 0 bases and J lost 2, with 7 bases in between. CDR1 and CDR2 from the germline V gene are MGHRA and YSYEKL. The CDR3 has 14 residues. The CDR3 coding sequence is TGCGCCAGCAGCCAAGATAGCAGACAAGAGACCCAGTACTTC. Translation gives CASSQDSRQETQYF.

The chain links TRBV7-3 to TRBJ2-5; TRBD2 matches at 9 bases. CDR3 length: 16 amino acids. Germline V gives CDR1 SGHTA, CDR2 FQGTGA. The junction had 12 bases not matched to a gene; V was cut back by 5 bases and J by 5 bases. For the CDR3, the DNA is TGTGCCAGCAGCCCCACCTTCGGAGCGGGAGGCGAGACCCAGTACTTC. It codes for CASSPTFGAGGETQYF. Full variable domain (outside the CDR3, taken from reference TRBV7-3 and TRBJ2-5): GAGVSQTPSNKVTEKGKYVELRCDPISGHTALYWYRQSLGQGPEFLIYFQGTGAADDSGLPNDRFFAVRPEGSVSTLKIQRTERGDSAVYLCASSPTFGAGGETQYFGPGTRLLVL.

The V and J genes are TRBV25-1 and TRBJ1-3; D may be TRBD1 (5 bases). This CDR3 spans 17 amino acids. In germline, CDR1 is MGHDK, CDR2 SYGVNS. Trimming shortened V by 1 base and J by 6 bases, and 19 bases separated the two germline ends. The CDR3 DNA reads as TGTGCCAGCAGTGAATGGGAAATATCCACAGGTGAAAACACCATATATTTT. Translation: CASSEWEISTGENTIYF.

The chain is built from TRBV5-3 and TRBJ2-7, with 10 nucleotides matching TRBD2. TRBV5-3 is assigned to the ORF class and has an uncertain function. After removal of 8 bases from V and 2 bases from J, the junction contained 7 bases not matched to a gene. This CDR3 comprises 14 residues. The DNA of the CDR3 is TGTGCCAGGCATGATAGCGGGAGGCCCTACGAGCAGTACTTC. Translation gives CARHDSGRPYEQYF.

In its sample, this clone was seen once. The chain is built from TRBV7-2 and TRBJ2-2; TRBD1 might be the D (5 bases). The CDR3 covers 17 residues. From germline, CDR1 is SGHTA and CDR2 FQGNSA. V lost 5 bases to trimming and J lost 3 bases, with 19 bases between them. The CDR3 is CASSPPNSRAHTGELFF. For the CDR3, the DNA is TGTGCCAGCAGCCCCCCCAATTCCAGGGCCCACACCGGGGAGCTGTTTTTT.

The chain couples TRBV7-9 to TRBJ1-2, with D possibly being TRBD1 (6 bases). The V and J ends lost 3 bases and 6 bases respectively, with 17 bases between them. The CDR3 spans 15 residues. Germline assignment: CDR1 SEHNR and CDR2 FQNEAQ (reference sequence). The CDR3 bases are TGTGCCAGCAGCTTCCGCCTGGGCAGGGGTGATGGCTACACCTTC. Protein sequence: CASSFRLGRGDGYTF.

This CDR3 reads CASSHYQGLAEAFF. CDR3 in DNA: TGTGCCAGCAGCCATTATCAGGGGTTGGCTGAAGCTTTCTTT. The rearrangement links TRBV7-9 to TRBJ1-1; tentatively, D is TRBD1 (6 bases). Between the trimmed V and J ends, which lost 5 bases and 6 bases, there was a span of 16 bases. The CDR3 is 14 amino acids. Germline-derived CDR1 and CDR2 are SEHNR and FQNEAQ (reference sequence). The variable domain in full, completed from reference TRBV7-9 and TRBJ1-1, reads DTGVSQNPRHKITKRGQNVTFRCDPISEHNRLYWYRQTLGQGPEFLTYFQNEAQLEKSRLLSDRFSAERPKGSFSTLEIQRTEQGDSAMYLCASSHYQGLAEAFFGQGTRLTVV.

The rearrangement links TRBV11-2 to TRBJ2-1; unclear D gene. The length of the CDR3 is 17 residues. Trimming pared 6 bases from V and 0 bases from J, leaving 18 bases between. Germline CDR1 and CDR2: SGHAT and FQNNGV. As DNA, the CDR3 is TGTGCCAGCAGGTATCCCATAGTGGGTCGCTCCTACAATGAGCAGTTCTTC. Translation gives CASRYPIVGRSYNEQFF.

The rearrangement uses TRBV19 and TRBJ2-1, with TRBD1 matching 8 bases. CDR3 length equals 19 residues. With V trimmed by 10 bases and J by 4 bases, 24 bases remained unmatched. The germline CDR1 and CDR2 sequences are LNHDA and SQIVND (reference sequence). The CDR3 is CATAKGGQVLYRDYNEQFF. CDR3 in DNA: TGTGCCACGGCCAAAGGGGGACAGGTTCTTTATCGTGATTACAATGAGCAGTTCTTC.

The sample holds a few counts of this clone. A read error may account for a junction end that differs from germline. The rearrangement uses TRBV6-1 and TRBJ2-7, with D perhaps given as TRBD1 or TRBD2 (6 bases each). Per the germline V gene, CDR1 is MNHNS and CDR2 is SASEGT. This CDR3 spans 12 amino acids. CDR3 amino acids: CASSEGGASGDF. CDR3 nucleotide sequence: TGTGCCAGCAGTGAAGGGGGGGCCTCCGGCGACTTC.

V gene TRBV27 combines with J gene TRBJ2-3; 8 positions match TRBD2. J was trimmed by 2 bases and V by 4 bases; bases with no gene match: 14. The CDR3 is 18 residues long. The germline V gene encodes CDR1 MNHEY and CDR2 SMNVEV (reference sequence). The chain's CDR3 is CASSSPSRSGGLTDTQYF. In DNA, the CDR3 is TGTGCCAGCAGTTCCCCCTCGAGAAGCGGGGGACTCACAGATACGCAGTATTTT.

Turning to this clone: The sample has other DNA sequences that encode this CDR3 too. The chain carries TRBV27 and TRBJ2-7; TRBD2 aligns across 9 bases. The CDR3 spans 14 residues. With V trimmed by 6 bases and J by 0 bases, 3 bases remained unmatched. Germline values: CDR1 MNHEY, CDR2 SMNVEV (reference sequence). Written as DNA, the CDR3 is TGTGCCAGCAGGGGACTAGCCAGCTCCTACGAGCAGTACTTC. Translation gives CASRGLASSYEQYF.

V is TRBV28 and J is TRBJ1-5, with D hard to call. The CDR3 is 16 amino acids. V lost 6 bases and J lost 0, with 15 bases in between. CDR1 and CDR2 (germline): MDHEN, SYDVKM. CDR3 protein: CASRDRYPYSNQPQHF. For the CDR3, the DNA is TGTGCCAGCAGAGACCGGTACCCCTATAGCAATCAGCCCCAGCATTTT.

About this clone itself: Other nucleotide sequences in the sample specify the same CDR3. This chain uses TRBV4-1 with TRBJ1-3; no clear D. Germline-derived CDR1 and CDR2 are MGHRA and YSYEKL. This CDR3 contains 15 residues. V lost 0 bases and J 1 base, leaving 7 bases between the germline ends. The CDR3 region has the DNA TGCGCCAGCAGCCAAGATCGGGGTTCTGGAAACACCATATATTTT. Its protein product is CASSQDRGSGNTIYF.

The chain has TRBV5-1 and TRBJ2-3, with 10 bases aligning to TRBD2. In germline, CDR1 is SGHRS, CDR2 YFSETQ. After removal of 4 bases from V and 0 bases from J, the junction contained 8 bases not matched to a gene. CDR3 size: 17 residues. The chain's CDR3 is CASSGGTSAPSTDTQYF. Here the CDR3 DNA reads TGCGCCAGCAGCGGCGGGACTAGCGCCCCTAGCACAGATACGCAGTATTTT.

CDR3 loop: CAFGLAWADTQYF. CDR3 nucleotides: TGTGCCTTTGGACTAGCCTGGGCAGATACGCAGTATTTT. The V call is TRBV30, the J call TRBJ2-3; 8 nucleotides match TRBD2. The CDR3 consists of 13 residues. J lost 4 bases, V lost 7 bases, and 7 bases had no gene match. Germline CDR1 reads GTSNPN; CDR2 reads SVGIG (reference sequence). The variable domain in full, with the rest retrieved from reference TRBV30 and TRBJ2-3, is SQTIHQWPATLVQPVGSPLSLECTVEGTSNPNLYWYRQAAGRGLQLLFYSVGIGQISSEVPQNLSASRPQDRQFILSSKKLLLSDSGFYLCAFGLAWADTQYFGPGTRLTVL.

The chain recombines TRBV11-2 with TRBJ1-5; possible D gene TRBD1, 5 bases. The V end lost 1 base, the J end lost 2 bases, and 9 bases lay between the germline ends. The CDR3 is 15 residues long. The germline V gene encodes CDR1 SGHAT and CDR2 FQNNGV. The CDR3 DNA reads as TGTGCCAGCAGCTTAGCGTGGGGCGGCAATCAGCCCCAGCATTTT. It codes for CASSLAWGGNQPQHF.

Here the CDR3 DNA reads TGTGCCAGCAGGAGGGGGATGGGGGGCTCCGGGTATCAGCCCCAGCATTTT. Amino acids: CASRRGMGGSGYQPQHF. The V and J genes are TRBV2 and TRBJ1-5; tentatively, D is TRBD1 (6 bases). V lost 6 bases and J lost 5, with 23 bases in between. Germline V lookup: CDR1 SNHLY, CDR2 FYNNEI. The CDR3 runs 17 residues. The variable domain in full, completed from reference TRBV2 and TRBJ1-5, reads EPEVTQTPSHQVTQMGQEVILRCVPISNHLYFYWYRQILGQKVEFLVSFYNNEISEKSEIFDDQFSVERPDGSNFTLKIRSTKLEDSAMYFCASRRGMGGSGYQPQHFGDGTRLSIL.

The CDR3 spells CAWNGLEETQYF. In DNA, the CDR3 is TGTGCCTGGAACGGACTAGAAGAGACCCAGTACTTC. This chain connects TRBV30 to TRBJ2-5, with 7 nucleotides matching TRBD2. This CDR3 comprises 12 residues. Unmatched junction bases numbered 2, after V lost 4 bases and J lost 3 bases. The V gene's germline CDR1 is GTSNPN and CDR2 SVGIG (reference sequence).

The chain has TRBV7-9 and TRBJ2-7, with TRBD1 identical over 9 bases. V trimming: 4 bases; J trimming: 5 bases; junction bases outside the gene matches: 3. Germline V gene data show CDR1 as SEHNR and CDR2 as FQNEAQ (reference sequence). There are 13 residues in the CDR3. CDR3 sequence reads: CASSWDRDHEQYF. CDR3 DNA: TGTGCCAGCAGCTGGGACAGGGACCACGAGCAGTACTTC. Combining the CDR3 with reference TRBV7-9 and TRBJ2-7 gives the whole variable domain DTGVSQNPRHKITKRGQNVTFRCDPISEHNRLYWYRQTLGQGPEFLTYFQNEAQLEKSRLLSDRFSAERPKGSFSTLEIQRTEQGDSAMYLCASSWDRDHEQYFGPGTRLTVT.

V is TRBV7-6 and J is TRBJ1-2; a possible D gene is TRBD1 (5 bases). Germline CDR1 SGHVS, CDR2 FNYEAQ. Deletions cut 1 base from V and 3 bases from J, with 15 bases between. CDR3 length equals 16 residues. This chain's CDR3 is CASSLETGVLDYGYTF. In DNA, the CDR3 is TGTGCCAGCAGCTTAGAGACGGGGGTTTTGGACTATGGCTACACCTTC.

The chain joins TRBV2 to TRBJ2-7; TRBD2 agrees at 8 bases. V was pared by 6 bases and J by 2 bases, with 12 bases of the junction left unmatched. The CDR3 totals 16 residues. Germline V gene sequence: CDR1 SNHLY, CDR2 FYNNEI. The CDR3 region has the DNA TGTGCCAGCAGCGGGGGTGGCGGGAGGACAGCCTACGAGCAGTACTTC. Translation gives CASSGGGGRTAYEQYF. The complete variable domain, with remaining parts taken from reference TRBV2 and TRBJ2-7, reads EPEVTQTPSHQVTQMGQEVILRCVPISNHLYFYWYRQILGQKVEFLVSFYNNEISEKSEIFDDQFSVERPDGSNFTLKIRSTKLEDSAMYFCASSGGGGRTAYEQYFGPGTRLTVT.

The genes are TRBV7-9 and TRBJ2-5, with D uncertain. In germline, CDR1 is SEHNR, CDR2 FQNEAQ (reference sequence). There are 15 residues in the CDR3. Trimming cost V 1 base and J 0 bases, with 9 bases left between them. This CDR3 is CASSLETSHQETQYF. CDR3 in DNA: TGTGCCAGCAGCTTAGAAACATCTCACCAAGAGACCCAGTACTTC.

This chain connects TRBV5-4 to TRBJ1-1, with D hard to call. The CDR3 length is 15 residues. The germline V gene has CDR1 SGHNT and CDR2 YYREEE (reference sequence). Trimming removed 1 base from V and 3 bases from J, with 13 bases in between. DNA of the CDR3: TGTGCCAGCAGCTTGAAAAGGGAGAGAGACACTGAAGCTTTCTTT. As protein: CASSLKRERDTEAFF.

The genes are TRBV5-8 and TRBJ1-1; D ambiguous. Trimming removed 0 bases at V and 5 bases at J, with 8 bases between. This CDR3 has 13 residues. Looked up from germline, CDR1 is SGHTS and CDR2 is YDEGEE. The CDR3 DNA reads TGTGCCAGCAGCTTGGTACGAGGGACTGAAGCTTTCTTT. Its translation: CASSLVRGTEAFF.

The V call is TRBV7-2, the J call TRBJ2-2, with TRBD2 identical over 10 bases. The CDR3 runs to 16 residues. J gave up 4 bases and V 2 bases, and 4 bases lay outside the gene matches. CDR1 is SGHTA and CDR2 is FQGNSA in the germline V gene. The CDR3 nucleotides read TGTGCCAGCAGCTTAACTCTAGCGGGAGTCACCGGGGAGCTGTTTTTT. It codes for CASSLTLAGVTGELFF.